This passage covers 5 T cell receptor beta chains from one sample sequenced in a study of technical replicates of blood from four donors (TCRdb year 2017). Libraries were prepared through the immunoSEQ multiplex PCR assay. Held by TCRdb, this immuneACCESS table contains in-frame sequences only and omits some clones. Under half of the omission traces to an unresolved V gene where checked; the cause of the rest is unknown. The sample yields just over 80,000 clones; about 96% were counted once. The leading ten clones occupy around 0.28% of the sample. The sequencing sample was made of T cells isolated from PBMCs. The receptors derive from a human donor in good health.

This clone was observed a handful of times. This chain links TRBV6-5 with TRBJ1-1; D is unresolved. Germline V lookup: CDR1 MNHEY, CDR2 SVGAGI. V was clipped by 2 bases and J by 0 bases, with 7 bases between them. The CDR3 is made up of 14 amino acids. The CDR3 DNA is TGTGCCAGCAGTTACATGGAGATGAACACTGAAGCTTTCTTT. It specifies CASSYMEMNTEAFF.

The chain carries TRBV7-9 and TRBJ1-2, with D tentatively TRBD1 (6 bases). This CDR3 is 13 amino acids long. The V and J ends lost 4 bases and 2 bases respectively, with 8 bases between them. CDR1 is SEHNR, CDR2 FQNEAQ, per germline (reference sequence). The CDR3 sequence is CASSSGQNYGYTF. CDR3 DNA: TGTGCCAGCAGCTCTGGACAGAACTATGGCTACACCTTC. Full variable domain (missing parts from reference TRBV7-9 and TRBJ1-2): DTGVSQNPRHKITKRGQNVTFRCDPISEHNRLYWYRQTLGQGPEFLTYFQNEAQLEKSRLLSDRFSAERPKGSFSTLEIQRTEQGDSAMYLCASSSGQNYGYTFGSGTRLTVV.

The rearrangement uses TRBV9 and TRBJ2-7; 9 bases fit TRBD2. This CDR3 spans 15 amino acids. Germline trimming cut 0 bases from V and 1 base from J; bases unmatched to any gene: 2. Germline V lookup: CDR1 SGDLS, CDR2 YYNGEE. The CDR3 DNA follows: TGTGCCAGCAGCGTAGGGACTAGCGTATCCTACGAGCAGTACTTC. Its protein is CASSVGTSVSYEQYF.

This sequence joins TRBV27 and TRBJ2-7; 10 bases align to TRBD2. CDR1 and CDR2 from the germline V gene are MNHEY and SMNVEV (reference sequence). This CDR3 has 16 amino acids. With 4 bases clipped from V and 3 bases from J, the junction kept 9 bases outside the gene matches. The CDR3 DNA reads as TGTGCCAGCAGTTACTCTAGCGGGAGACTTGGCTACGAGCAGTACTTC. Its translation is CASSYSSGRLGYEQYF.

The rearrangement uses TRBV9 and TRBJ2-7; D not resolved. V gave up 4 bases and J gave up 0 bases, with 14 bases separating them. Germline CDR1 is SGDLS and CDR2 is YYNGEE. The CDR3 sequence is 15 residues long. The CDR3: CASSPQWAGSYEQYF. The DNA for the CDR3 is TGTGCCAGCAGCCCGCAATGGGCCGGCTCCTACGAGCAGTACTTC.